This TCR beta chain was profiled in a study of response to subunit inactivated influenza vaccine. The study's findings and limits: Each seasonal influenza vaccination recruits few new T cells, the authors suggested.

TCRdb re-called the RT-PCR reads through MiXCR, storing one row per CDR3 protein. The sample includes hundreds of thousands of distinct CDR3 sequences, roughly 14% of them seen just once. This clonotype was picked up many times. Its antigen is not known. There are 17 residues in the CDR3. The chain joins TRBV12-1 to TRBJ2-7; the table calls TRBD1, which could not be checked here. TRBV12-1 constitutes a pseudogene. The receptor was derived from a man aged 45 to 65 who received an inactivated influenza vaccine. The specimen comprised PBMCs from blood, sampled about 12 days after vaccination. CDR3 residues: CASSFAPRGQGAHEQYF. The CDR3 DNA is TGTGCCAGCAGCTTTGCGCCACGAGGACAGGGGGCCCACGAGCAGTACTTC.